These 19 T cell receptor beta chains were sequenced from one sample in a study of early stage breast cancer tumors. Libraries were prepared by immunoSEQ multiplex PCR; TCRdb keeps only in-frame clonotypes and omits some of them. This repertoire shows roughly 30,000 clones, roughly 80% found once; its top ten account for about 4.3%. Material for sequencing was blood. Receptor source: a person in their 40s with breast cancer.

The rearrangement joins TRBV5-1 to TRBJ2-7; D remains ambiguous. The germline V gene has CDR1 SGHRS and CDR2 YFSETQ. Trimming removed 4 bases from V and 2 bases from J, with 16 bases in between. The CDR3 runs to 15 residues. The CDR3 region is CASSPDVSGAYEQYF. CDR3 sequence (DNA): TGCGCCAGCAGCCCGGACGTCAGTGGCGCCTACGAGCAGTACTTC.

This chain links TRBV11-2 with TRBJ2-5, with D possibly being TRBD1 (5 bases). V lost 2 bases, J lost 3 bases, and 16 bases lay in between. CDR3 length: 16 amino acids. Germline V gene data show CDR1 as SGHAT and CDR2 as FQNNGV. As DNA, the CDR3 is TGTGCCAGCAGCTTATTACTGGTGGGGCCAAAAGAGACCCAGTACTTC. Its protein product is CASSLLLVGPKETQYF.

V gene TRBV7-2 combines with J gene TRBJ1-2; D remains unclear. The V end lost 5 bases, the J end lost 8 bases, and 18 bases lay between the germline ends. Germline CDR1 SGHTA, CDR2 FQGNSA. The CDR3 has 14 residues. In nucleotides, the CDR3 is TGTGCCAGCAGCCCCATGGATTACCCCCAGGGCTACACCTTC. It specifies CASSPMDYPQGYTF.

The chain carries TRBV5-8 and TRBJ2-1; TRBD1 matches at 7 bases. V trimming: 5 bases; J trimming: 5 bases; junction bases outside the gene matches: 4. Germline CDR1 SGHTS, CDR2 YDEGEE. The CDR3 is 13 residues long. The CDR3 DNA sequence: TGTGCCAGCAGAAGGACAGGTAACAATGAGCAGTTCTTC. This sequence encodes CASRRTGNNEQFF.

This chain connects TRBV18 to TRBJ2-7, with 10 bases fitting TRBD2. The CDR3 loop spans 15 amino acids. Germline assignment: CDR1 KGHSH and CDR2 LQKENI. Trimming cost V 5 bases and J 0 bases; bases outside gene matches: 4. The CDR3 here is CASSETSGASYEQYF. CDR3 coding DNA: TGTGCCAGCTCAGAAACTAGCGGGGCCTCCTACGAGCAGTACTTC.

The V and J genes are TRBV28 and TRBJ1-2; possible D gene TRBD1, 5 bases. This CDR3 is 13 amino acids long. V lost 10 bases to trimming and J lost 4 bases, with 16 bases between them. Germline assignment: CDR1 MDHEN and CDR2 SYDVKM. The CDR3 here is CATSAGAGYGYTF. DNA for the CDR3: TGTGCCACCTCTGCCGGGGCGGGCTATGGCTACACCTTC.

This clone was recorded a few times. The V gene is TRBV19, the J gene TRBJ2-7, with D possibly called TRBD1 or TRBD2 (5 bases each). The germline CDR1 and CDR2 sequences are LNHDA and SQIVND (reference sequence). The CDR3 contains 14 residues. Trimming shortened V by 1 base and J by 0 bases, and 7 bases separated the two germline ends. Here the CDR3 reads CASSIGDRSYEQYF. CDR3 nucleotide sequence: TGTGCCAGTAGTATAGGGGACCGCTCCTACGAGCAGTACTTC.

The CDR3 DNA follows: TGTGCCAGCAGTTCCCCCAATTCCCGAACAGGGCCGGACTACAATGAGCAGTTCTTC. It is translated as CASSSPNSRTGPDYNEQFF. V and J are TRBV27 and TRBJ2-1; possibly TRBD1 for D (6 bases). CDR3 length: 19 residues. CDR1 is MNHEY and CDR2 is SMNVEV in the germline V gene (reference sequence). Trimming stripped 4 bases from V and 3 bases from J, with 25 bases between.

This sequence joins TRBV2 and TRBJ2-1; 11 bases fit TRBD1. The germline V gene encodes CDR1 SNHLY and CDR2 FYNNEI. The length of the CDR3 is 14 residues. The J segment lost 6 bases and the V segment lost 6 bases, leaving 4 bases of the junction unmatched. The CDR3 is CASSRTGGPNEQFF. The CDR3 DNA reads as TGTGCCAGCAGCAGGACAGGGGGCCCCAATGAGCAGTTCTTC.

The chain is built from TRBV29-1 and TRBJ1-4; tentative D call: TRBD1 (6 bases). This CDR3 is 15 amino acids long. Germline-derived CDR1 and CDR2 are SQVTM and ANQGSEA. V was cut by 6 bases and J by 7 bases, with 21 bases left in between. The CDR3 reads CSVVGLHRDTEKLFF. The CDR3 coding sequence is TGCAGCGTCGTGGGACTTCACAGGGATACTGAAAAACTGTTTTTT.

V usage is TRBV30 and J usage is TRBJ2-5; TRBD1 aligns across 10 bases. Trimming took 1 base from V and 2 from J; bases not matched to a gene: 4. The CDR3 contains 15 residues. Germline CDR1 and CDR2: GTSNPN and SVGIG (reference sequence). CDR3 sequence reads: CAWSGGTGDQETQYF. The CDR3 region has the DNA TGTGCCTGGAGTGGGGGGACAGGGGATCAAGAGACCCAGTACTTC. Combining the CDR3 with reference TRBV30 and TRBJ2-5 gives the whole variable domain SQTIHQWPATLVQPVGSPLSLECTVEGTSNPNLYWYRQAAGRGLQLLFYSVGIGQISSEVPQNLSASRPQDRQFILSSKKLLLSDSGFYLCAWSGGTGDQETQYFGPGTRLLVL.

The J gene is TRBJ2-5, the V gene TRBV18; D gene ambiguous. V was clipped by 0 bases and J by 3 bases, with 8 bases between them. Germline V gene data show CDR1 as KGHSH and CDR2 as LQKENI. CDR3 length: 14 residues. As DNA, the CDR3 is TGTGCCAGCTCACCACCGTCGGTAGAAGAGACCCAGTACTTC. Amino acids: CASSPPSVEETQYF.

This clone was counted a few times. The J gene is TRBJ1-2, the V gene TRBV23-1; no clear D. TRBV23-1 has ORF status, its function being uncertain. V lost 4 bases and J lost 7, with 13 bases in between. The CDR3 consists of 13 residues. The CDR3 nucleotides are TGCGCCAGCAGTCCACGGGCACTGGCTGGCTACACCTTC. Its protein product is CASSPRALAGYTF.

In this sample, this clone turned up a few times. The chain joins TRBV2 to TRBJ2-7; 8 nucleotides match TRBD1. This CDR3 comprises 13 residues. Looked up from germline, CDR1 is SNHLY and CDR2 is FYNNEI. Trimming at V came to 8 bases and at J to 6 bases, leaving 9 bases not matched to a gene. This chain's CDR3 is CASHRGLFGEQYF. The CDR3 DNA sequence: TGTGCCAGCCACAGGGGGTTATTTGGCGAGCAGTACTTC.

The chain uses TRBV7-9 and TRBJ1-4; 7 positions agree with TRBD1. J was trimmed by 5 bases and V by 1 base; bases with no gene match: 1. Germline values: CDR1 SEHNR, CDR2 FQNEAQ (reference sequence). CDR3 length: 14 residues. The CDR3 reads CASSLGQGNEKLFF. CDR3 in DNA: TGTGCCAGCAGCTTAGGACAGGGAAATGAAAAACTGTTTTTT.

V is TRBV2 and J is TRBJ1-5; 7 bases align to TRBD1. Germline CDR1 and CDR2: SNHLY and FYNNEI. Losses at the gene ends were 7 bases for V and 7 bases for J; bases not matched to a gene: 4. The CDR3 is 12 residues long. The CDR3 DNA follows: TGTGCCAGCAAAGGGGGCGGACAGCCCCAGCATTTT. Protein: CASKGGGQPQHF.

The V call is TRBV7-9, the J call TRBJ1-2; a weak D match, TRBD1 (6 bases). Trimming took 5 bases from V and 2 from J, leaving 9 bases between them. Germline loops: CDR1 SEHNR, CDR2 FQNEAQ (reference sequence). The CDR3 is 13 residues long. CDR3 coding DNA: TGTGCCAGCAGCAGAGACAGGAACTATGGCTACACCTTC. The encoded protein is CASSRDRNYGYTF.

The chain is built from TRBV4-3 and TRBJ2-4; 14 bases map to TRBD2. With V trimmed by 4 bases and J by 3 bases, 5 bases remained unmatched. The length of the CDR3 is 17 residues. CDR1 is LGHNA and CDR2 is YSLEER in the germline V gene. The CDR3 loop is CASSPRLAGGGKNIQYF. CDR3 in DNA: TGCGCCAGCAGCCCCCGACTAGCGGGAGGGGGCAAAAACATTCAGTACTTC.

V usage is TRBV28 and J usage is TRBJ2-3; D possibly matches TRBD1 or TRBD2 (6 bases each). The CDR3 loop spans 15 amino acids. Germline V gives CDR1 MDHEN, CDR2 SYDVKM. The V gene lost 6 bases and the J gene lost 1 base, with 14 bases spanning the gap. CDR3 sequence (DNA): TGTGCCAGCAGGTTACCGGGGGCAGGCACAGATACGCAGTATTTT. Its protein product is CASRLPGAGTDTQYF.